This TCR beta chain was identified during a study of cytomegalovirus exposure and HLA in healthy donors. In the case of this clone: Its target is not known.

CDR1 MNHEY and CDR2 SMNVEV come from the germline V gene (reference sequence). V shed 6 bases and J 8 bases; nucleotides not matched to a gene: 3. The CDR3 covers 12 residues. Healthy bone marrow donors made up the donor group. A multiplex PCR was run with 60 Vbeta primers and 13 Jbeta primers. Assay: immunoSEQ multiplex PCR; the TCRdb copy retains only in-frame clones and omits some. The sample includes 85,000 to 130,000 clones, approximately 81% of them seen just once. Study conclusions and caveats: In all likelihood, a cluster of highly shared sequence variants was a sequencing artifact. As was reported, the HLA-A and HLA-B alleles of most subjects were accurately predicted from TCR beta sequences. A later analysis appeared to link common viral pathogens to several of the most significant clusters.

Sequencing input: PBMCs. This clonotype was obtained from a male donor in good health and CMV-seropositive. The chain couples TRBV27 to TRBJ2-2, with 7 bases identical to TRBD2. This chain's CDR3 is CASSPLAGELFF. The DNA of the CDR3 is TGTGCCAGCAGCCCACTAGCGGGGGAGCTGTTTTTT.